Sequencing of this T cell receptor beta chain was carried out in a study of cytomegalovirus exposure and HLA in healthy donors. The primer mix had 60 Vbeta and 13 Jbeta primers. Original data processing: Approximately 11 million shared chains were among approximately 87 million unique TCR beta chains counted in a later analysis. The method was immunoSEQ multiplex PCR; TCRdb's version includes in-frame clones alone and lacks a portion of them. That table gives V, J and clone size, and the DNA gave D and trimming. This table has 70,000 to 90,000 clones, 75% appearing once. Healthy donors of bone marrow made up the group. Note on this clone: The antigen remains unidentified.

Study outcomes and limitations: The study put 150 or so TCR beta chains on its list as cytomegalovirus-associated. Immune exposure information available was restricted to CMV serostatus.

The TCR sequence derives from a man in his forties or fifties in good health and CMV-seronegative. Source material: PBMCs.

CDR3 nucleotide sequence: TGTGCCAGCAGGCTAGCTACAGGGGCGCCCTACGAGCAGTACTTC. It codes for CASRLATGAPYEQYF. The chain employs TRBV28 and TRBJ2-7, with 7 bases lining up with TRBD1. The junction had 10 bases not matched to a gene; V was cut back by 6 bases and J by 2 bases. This CDR3 is 15 amino acids long. Germline CDR1 and CDR2: MDHEN and SYDVKM.